What follows describes a single T cell receptor (beta chain). The antigen is unknown. The V gene's germline CDR1 is SGHTA and CDR2 FQGNSA. The V segment lost 6 bases and the J segment 7 bases; nucleotides outside the gene matches: 18. This CDR3 contains 19 residues. Assay used: immunoSEQ multiplex PCR; TCRdb lists only in-frame clones, some missing. Of about 83,000 clones listed, over 70% are singletons. This sample was included in a study of radiotherapy plus CTLA-4 blockade in lung cancer. Looking at the study overall: Among enrolled patients, less than 20% responded and 31% achieved disease control.

Whole-study results and caveats: Blood saw expansion of tumor-derived TCR clones after radiotherapy plus ipilimumab. Together with interferon-beta, which increased in serum after radiation, early dynamic changes in blood T cell clones were reportedly the best predictors of response.

The chain combines TRBV7-2 with TRBJ2-7, with 16 bases lining up with TRBD2. Sample: peripheral blood, taken from a patient treated with radiotherapy plus ipilimumab. This TCR derives from a human donor with non-small cell lung cancer who had a partial response to radiotherapy plus ipilimumab. Some clones in this sample may be carry-over from other donors' samples. In DNA form, the CDR3 reads TGTGCCAGCAGAAAATCAAAGGCCGGGACTAGCGGGGGGGCGGGTGAGCAGTACTTC. As protein: CASRKSKAGTSGGAGEQYF.